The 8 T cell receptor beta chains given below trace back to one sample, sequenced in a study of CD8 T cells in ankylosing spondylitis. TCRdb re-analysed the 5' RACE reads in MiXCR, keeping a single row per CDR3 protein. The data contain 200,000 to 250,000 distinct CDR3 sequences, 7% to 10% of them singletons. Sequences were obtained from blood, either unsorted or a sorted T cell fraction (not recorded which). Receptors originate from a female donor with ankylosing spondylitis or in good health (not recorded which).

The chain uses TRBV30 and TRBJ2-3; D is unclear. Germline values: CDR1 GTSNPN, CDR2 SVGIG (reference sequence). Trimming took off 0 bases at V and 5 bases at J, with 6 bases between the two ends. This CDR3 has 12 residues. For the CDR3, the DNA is TGTGCCTGGAGTGTACGGCGAGATACGCAGTATTTT. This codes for CAWSVRRDTQYF.

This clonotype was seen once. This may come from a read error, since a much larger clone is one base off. The CDR3 bases are TGCAGCGTTGATAGCGGAGCCTACACTGAGCAGTTCTTC. Translation: CSVDSGAYTEQFF. This chain links TRBV29-1 with TRBJ2-1, with D perhaps TRBD2 (6 bases). Germline V gene sequence: CDR1 SQVTM, CDR2 ANQGSEA. The CDR3 loop spans 13 amino acids.

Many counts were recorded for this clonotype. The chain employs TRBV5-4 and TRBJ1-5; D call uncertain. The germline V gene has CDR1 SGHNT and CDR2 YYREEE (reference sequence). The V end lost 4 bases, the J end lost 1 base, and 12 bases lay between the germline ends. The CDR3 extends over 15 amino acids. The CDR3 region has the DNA TGTGCCAGCAGCCGAGATCCGGGGAGCAATCAGCCCCAGCATTTT. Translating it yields CASSRDPGSNQPQHF.

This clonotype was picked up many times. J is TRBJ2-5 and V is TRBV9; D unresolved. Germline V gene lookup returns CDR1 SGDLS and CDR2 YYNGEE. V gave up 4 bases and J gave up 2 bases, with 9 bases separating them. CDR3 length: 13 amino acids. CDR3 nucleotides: TGTGCCAGCAGCCAAGATATTCAAGAGACCCAGTACTTC. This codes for CASSQDIQETQYF.

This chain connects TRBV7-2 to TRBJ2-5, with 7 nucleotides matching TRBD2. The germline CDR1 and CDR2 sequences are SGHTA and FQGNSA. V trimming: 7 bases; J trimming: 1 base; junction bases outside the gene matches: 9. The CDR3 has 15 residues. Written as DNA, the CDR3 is TGTGCCAGCACCCCAAGCGGGACCTCCCAAGAGACCCAGTACTTC. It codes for CASTPSGTSQETQYF.

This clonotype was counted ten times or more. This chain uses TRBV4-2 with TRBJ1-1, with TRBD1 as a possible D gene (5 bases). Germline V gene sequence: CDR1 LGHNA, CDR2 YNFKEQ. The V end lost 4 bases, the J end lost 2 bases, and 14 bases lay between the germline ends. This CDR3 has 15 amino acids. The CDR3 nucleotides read TGTGCCAGCAGCCTCCGACTCAGGGAAAACACTGAAGCTTTCTTT. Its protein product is CASSLRLRENTEAFF.

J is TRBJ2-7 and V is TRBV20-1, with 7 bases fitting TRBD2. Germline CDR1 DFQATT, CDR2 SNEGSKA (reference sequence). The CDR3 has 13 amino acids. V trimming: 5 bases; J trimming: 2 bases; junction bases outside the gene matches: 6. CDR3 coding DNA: TGCAGTGCTGCGCAACTAGCGACCTACGAGCAGTACTTC. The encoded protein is CSAAQLATYEQYF.

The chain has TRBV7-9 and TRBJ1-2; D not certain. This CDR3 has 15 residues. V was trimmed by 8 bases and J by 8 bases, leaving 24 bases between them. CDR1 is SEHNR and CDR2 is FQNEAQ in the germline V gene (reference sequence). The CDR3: CASGVTGAHLTGYTF. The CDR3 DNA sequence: TGTGCCAGCGGTGTGACGGGAGCGCACCTCACGGGCTACACCTTC. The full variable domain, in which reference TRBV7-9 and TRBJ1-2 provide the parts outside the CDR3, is DTGVSQNPRHKITKRGQNVTFRCDPISEHNRLYWYRQTLGQGPEFLTYFQNEAQLEKSRLLSDRFSAERPKGSFSTLEIQRTEQGDSAMYLCASGVTGAHLTGYTFGSGTRLTVV.